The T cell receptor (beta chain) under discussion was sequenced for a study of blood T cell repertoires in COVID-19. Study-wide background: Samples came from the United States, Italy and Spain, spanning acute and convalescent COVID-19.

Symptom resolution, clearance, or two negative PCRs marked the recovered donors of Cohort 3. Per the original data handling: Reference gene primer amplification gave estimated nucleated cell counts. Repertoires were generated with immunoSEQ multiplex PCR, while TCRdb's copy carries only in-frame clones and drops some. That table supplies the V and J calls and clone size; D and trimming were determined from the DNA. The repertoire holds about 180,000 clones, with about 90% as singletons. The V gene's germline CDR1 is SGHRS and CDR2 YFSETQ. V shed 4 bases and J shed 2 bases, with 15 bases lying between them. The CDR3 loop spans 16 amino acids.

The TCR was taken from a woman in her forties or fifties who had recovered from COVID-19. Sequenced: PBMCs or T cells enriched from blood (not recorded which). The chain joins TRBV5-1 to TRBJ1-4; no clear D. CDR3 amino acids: CASSPGKVFTNEKLFF. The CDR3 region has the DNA TGCGCCAGCAGCCCGGGGAAAGTTTTCACTAATGAAAAACTGTTTTTT.